These 4 T cell receptor beta chains were sequenced from one sample in a study of T cells in Graves' hyperthyroidism and ophthalmopathy. TCR beta CDR3 regions were amplified from RNA transcripts. Initially, a first-round RT-PCR of the TCR CDR3 employed the HTBI primer set. One entry per CDR3 protein, called by TCRdb with MiXCR from the multiplex PCR reads. The top ten clones hold less than 35% of a sample with roughly 700,000 distinct CDR3 sequences, around a third of them seen once. Sequencing was carried out using blood. The source is a woman between 40 and 55 years old with Graves' hyperthyroidism.

This clonotype was detected a few times. V usage is TRBV4-2 and J usage is TRBJ1-6; D is possibly TRBD1 (6 bases). This CDR3 region has 14 residues. CDR1 is LGHNA, CDR2 YNFKEQ, per germline. Trimming removed 3 bases from V and 8 bases from J, with 11 bases in between. The CDR3 region is CASSQRTEDSPLHF. DNA for the CDR3: TGTGCCAGCAGCCAGAGGACAGAAGATTCACCCCTCCACTTT.

This sequence joins TRBV7-2 and TRBJ2-7; 14 bases are a match to TRBD2. Germline V gene lookup returns CDR1 SGHTA and CDR2 FQGNSA. With 4 bases clipped from V and 5 bases from J, the junction kept 13 bases outside the gene matches. This CDR3 has 18 residues. This chain's CDR3 is CASSSRLAGGGLIDEQYF. The CDR3 DNA sequence: TGTGCCAGCAGCTCCAGACTAGCGGGAGGGGGTTTAATCGACGAGCAGTACTTC.

This chain connects TRBV19 to TRBJ2-3, with 7 bases that match TRBD1. The CDR3 is made up of 14 amino acids. With V trimmed by 4 bases and J by 5 bases, 6 bases remained unmatched. Germline CDR1 LNHDA, CDR2 SQIVND (reference sequence). This chain's CDR3 is CASSNRGSQDTQYF. DNA for the CDR3: TGTGCCAGTAGTAACAGGGGATCTCAAGATACGCAGTATTTT.

This clonotype occurred a few times. The chain has TRBV9 and TRBJ1-4, with 8 nucleotides matching TRBD1. The trim removed 3 bases at V and 4 bases at J, leaving 2 bases unmatched. The length of the CDR3 is 14 residues. Germline V gene sequence: CDR1 SGDLS, CDR2 YYNGEE. CDR3 bases: TGTGCCAGCAGCGCAGGGGGCTTTAATGAAAAACTGTTTTTT. It yields the protein CASSAGGFNEKLFF.